This T cell receptor beta chain appears in the sequencing data of a study of blood T cell repertoires in COVID-19. Study-wide context: Nucleic acid was either cDNA or gDNA, and it came from T cells, B-cell-depleted T cells, or PBMCs.

The protocol was immunoSEQ multiplex PCR, while the TCRdb copy is restricted to in-frame clones and leaves out a portion. The sample shows 250,000 or so clones, around 84% of them seen only once. With V trimmed by 3 bases and J by 0 bases, 3 bases remained unmatched. The CDR3 sequence is 15 residues long. The germline V gene encodes CDR1 SGHTA and CDR2 FQGNSA. Material for sequencing was peripheral blood. The rearrangement links TRBV7-2 to TRBJ2-7; 9 nucleotides line up with TRBD2. This TCR derives from a woman aged 18-29 years with acute or convalescent COVID-19. CDR3 nucleotide sequence: TGTGCCAGCAGCTTGGGTAGCGGGAGCTCCTACGAGCAGTACTTC. As protein: CASSLGSGSSYEQYF.